This TCR beta chain was found in a study of blood T cells in healthy people across ages (dated by TCRdb to the mid-2010s). Turning to the overall study: In model experiments, template switching captured about one uniquely barcoded TCR beta cDNA molecule for every two T cells. Donors of different ages were randomly distributed across sequencing lanes to avoid experimental bias. Four age groups were formed from the donors: young (average approximately 15 years), middle-aged (around 41), aged (roughly 58) and long-lived (more than 75). The study analyzed two additional independent replicas of 1 million unique cDNA reads from the same blood draw for two donors, one aged 18 to 29 and one aged 80 or older. Using deep sequencing normalized with unique cDNA molecular identifiers, the study measured how TCR beta repertoire diversity changes with age.

Findings and caveats that apply to the study as a whole: Estimates of total diversity based on one million sequenced T cells were considered lower bounds and underestimates. Observed TCR beta diversity per million T cells fell roughly linearly with age, and a significant reduction was already apparent by age about 43. A strong correlation was found between observed TCR beta diversity and the percentage of naive T cells measured by flow cytometry. Because the CMV infection status of the donors was unknown, age-related changes in expanded clonotypes may potentially have been confounded. Conclusive comparison of naive and antigen-experienced compartments was prevented by the profiling of bulk unsorted PBMCs. Compared with the aged group, the long-lived group had more naive CD4+ T cells, fewer expanded clones and increased TCR diversity, suggesting age selection.

Trimming costs V 5 bases and J 6 bases, and their ends lie 11 bases apart. The CDR1 and CDR2 encoded by the germline V gene (reference sequence) are GTSNPN and SVGIG. From the cysteine through the phenylalanine, the CDR3 covers 13 amino acids. Here the CDR3 DNA is all that survives: 39 bases in frame from base 1. Worth noting for this clonotype: Its antigen remains unidentified. No base qualities exist here, and no much larger clone lies one base off it.

The method was 5' RACE. Sequencing was performed on an Illumina HiSeq 2500. A second PCR of about 6 to 11 cycles was run with a J-beta primer mix and a sample-barcoded 5' primer. A template-switch 5' adaptor carrying 12 random nucleotides introduced a unique molecular identifier onto each TCR beta cDNA molecule. Each sample yielded at least 2.5 million CDR3-containing paired-end reads. First-strand cDNA was synthesized from all RNA with the Mint cDNA synthesis kit, primed by a TRBC-specific oligonucleotide. After uracil-DNA glycosylase treatment, a first 18-cycle PCR used universal primers M1SS and BC2_uni_R on all cDNA. In the authors' own workflow: For normalization, 1 million high-quality reads, each with a distinct molecular identifier, were randomly selected from each sample. Reads with shared molecular identifiers were discarded instead of being binned into consensus sequences. MiTCR, with a Q25 quality threshold and the strictest error-elimination algorithm, was used for CDR3 identification, clonotype clustering and error correction. A nonparametric unseen species model with Euler transformation was used to estimate a lower bound on total TCR beta diversity. TCRdb applied fastp at Q25 and MiXCR to the public reads, then kept only in-frame beta chains. Each entry merges the rows of one CDR3 protein and shows their most common DNA and genes. The V and J calls here are based on TCRdb, not the publication. The sample table records hundreds of thousands of distinct CDR3 sequences; around 21% of these occur just once. 3% to 4.5% of the sample is held by the ten biggest clonotypes.

The roughly 39 donors, aged about 6 to 100 years, were systemically healthy Caucasian individuals from Russia. Roughly 9.5 milliliters of peripheral blood were drawn from each donor into EDTA-treated Vacutainer tubes. Ficoll-Paque density-gradient centrifugation was used to isolate PBMCs, with at least 6.5 million per sample. Total RNA was extracted from PBMCs with Trizol reagent, with at least 6 micrograms obtained per sample. Naive CD45RAhigh/CD27high T cell percentages were measured by flow cytometry on a PBMC aliquot from every donor. The V gene is TRBV30 and the J gene is TRBJ1-6; possibly the D gene is TRBD1, per 5 matching bases. The TCR comes from a man in his 70s in good health. Sequencing was performed on blood. The CDR3 protein: CAWGGDGNSPLHF. In nucleotides, the sequence is TGTGCCTGGGGGGGGGACGGTAATTCACCCCTCCACTTT. Reference TRBV30 and TRBJ1-6 proteins supply the regions before and after the CDR3; the full variable domain is: SQTIHQWPATLVQPVGSPLSLECTVEGTSNPNLYWYRQAAGRGLQLLFYSVGIGQISSEVPQNLSASRPQDRQFILSSKKLLLSDSGFYLCAWGGDGNSPLHFGNGTRLTVT.